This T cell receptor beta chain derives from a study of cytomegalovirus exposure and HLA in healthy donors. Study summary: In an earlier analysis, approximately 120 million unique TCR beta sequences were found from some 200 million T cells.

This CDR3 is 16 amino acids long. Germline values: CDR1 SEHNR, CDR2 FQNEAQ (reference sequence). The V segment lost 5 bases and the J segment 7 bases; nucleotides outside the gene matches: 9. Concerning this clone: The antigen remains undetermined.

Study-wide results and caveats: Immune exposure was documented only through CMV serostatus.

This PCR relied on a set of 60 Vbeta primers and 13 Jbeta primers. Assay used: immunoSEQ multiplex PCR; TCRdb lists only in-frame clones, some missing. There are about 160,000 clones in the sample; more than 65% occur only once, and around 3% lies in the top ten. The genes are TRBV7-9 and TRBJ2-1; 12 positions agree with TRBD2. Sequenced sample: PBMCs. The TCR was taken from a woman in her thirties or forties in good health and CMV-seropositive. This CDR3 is CASSPWVGTSGNEQFF. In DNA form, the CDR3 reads TGTGCCAGCAGCCCCTGGGTTGGGACTAGCGGGAATGAGCAGTTCTTC.